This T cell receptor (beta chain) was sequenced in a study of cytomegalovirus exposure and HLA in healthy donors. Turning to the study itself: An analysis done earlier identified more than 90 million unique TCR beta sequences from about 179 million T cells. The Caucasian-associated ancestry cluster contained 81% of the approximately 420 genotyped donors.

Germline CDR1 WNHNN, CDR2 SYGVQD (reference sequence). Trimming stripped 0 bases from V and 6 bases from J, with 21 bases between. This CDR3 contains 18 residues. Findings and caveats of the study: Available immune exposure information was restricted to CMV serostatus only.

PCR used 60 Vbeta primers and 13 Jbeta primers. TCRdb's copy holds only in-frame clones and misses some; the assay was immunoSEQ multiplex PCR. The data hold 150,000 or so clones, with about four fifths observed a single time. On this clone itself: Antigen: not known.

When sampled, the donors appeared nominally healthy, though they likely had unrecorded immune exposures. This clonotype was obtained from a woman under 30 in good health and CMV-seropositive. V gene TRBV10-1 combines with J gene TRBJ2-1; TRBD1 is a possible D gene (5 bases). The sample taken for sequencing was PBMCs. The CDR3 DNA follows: TGCGCCAGCAGTGAGTCGCCACGTGTTGGATCAGGGCGCAATGAGCAGTTCTTC. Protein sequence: CASSESPRVGSGRNEQFF.